This TCR beta chain was recorded in a study of T cell repertoires in cytomegalovirus infection. Overall study context: CMV infection and matching HLA type were both indicated by public TCR beta signatures.

With regard to this clonotype: Its specificity is not known.

Study-level points and caveats: CMV carriers with the relevant HLA were identified by cumulative public TCR beta family frequency. Clonotypes of TCR beta that were HLA-C-restricted and CMV-specific dominated the ex vivo response.

Per the germline V gene, CDR1 is ENHRY and CDR2 is SYGVKD. This CDR3 comprises 19 residues. The V gene end was trimmed by 0 bases and the J gene end by 1 base; junction bases not matched to a gene: 9. Each CDR3 protein is one row after TCRdb ran MiXCR on the reads. The sample holds around 740,000 distinct CDR3 sequences, roughly a third seen once. The sequence came from a human donor in good health (CMV status not recorded). Some clones in this sample may be carry-over from other donors' samples. Sequencing was performed on PBMCs. This chain links TRBV10-3 with TRBJ2-3; 11 nucleotides agree with TRBD2. For the CDR3, the DNA is TGTGCCATCAGTGAGTCGGGGGGTACTAGCGGGGGACGCACAGATACGCAGTATTTT. It encodes CAISESGGTSGGRTDTQYF.